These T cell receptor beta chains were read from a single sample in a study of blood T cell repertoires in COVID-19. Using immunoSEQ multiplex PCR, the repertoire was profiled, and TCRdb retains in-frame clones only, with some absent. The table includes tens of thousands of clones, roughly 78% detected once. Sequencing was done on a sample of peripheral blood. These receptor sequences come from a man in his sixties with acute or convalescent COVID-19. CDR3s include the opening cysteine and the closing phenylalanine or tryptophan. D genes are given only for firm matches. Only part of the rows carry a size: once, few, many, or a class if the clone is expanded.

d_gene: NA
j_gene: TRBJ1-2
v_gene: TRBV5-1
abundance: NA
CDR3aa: CASSYGPGATNYGYTF
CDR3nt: TGCGCCAGCAGCTATGGACCTGGGGCAACTAACTATGGCTACACCTTC

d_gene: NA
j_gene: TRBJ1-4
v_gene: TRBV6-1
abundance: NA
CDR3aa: CASSRQGTNEKLFF
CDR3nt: TGTGCCAGCAGTCGCCAGGGGACTAATGAAAAACTGTTTTTT

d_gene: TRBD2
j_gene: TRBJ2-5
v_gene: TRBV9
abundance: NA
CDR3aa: CASSVGLGLAGGGGETQYF
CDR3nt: TGTGCCAGCAGCGTCGGATTGGGACTAGCGGGAGGAGGGGGAGAGACCCAGTACTTC

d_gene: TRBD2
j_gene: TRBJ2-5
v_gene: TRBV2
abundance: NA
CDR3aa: CASGSGRAGETQYF
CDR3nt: TGTGCCAGCGGTAGCGGGAGGGCAGGGGAGACCCAGTACTTC

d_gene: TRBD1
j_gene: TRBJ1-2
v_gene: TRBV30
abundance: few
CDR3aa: CAWSISGGNGYTF
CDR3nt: TGTGCCTGGAGTATATCAGGGGGCAATGGCTACACCTTC

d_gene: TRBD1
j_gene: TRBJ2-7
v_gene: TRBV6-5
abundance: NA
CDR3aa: CASRPDRGSYEQYF
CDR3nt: TGTGCCAGCAGACCAGACAGGGGTTCCTACGAGCAGTACTTC

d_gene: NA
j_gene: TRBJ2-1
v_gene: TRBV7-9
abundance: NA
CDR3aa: CASSYRGRARDEQFF
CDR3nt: TGTGCCAGCAGCTACAGGGGGAGGGCCCGGGATGAGCAGTTCTTC

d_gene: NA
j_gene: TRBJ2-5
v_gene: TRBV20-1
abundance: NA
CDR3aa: CSASSGGGGETQYF
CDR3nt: TGCAGTGCTAGTAGCGGAGGGGGGGGAGAGACCCAGTACTTC

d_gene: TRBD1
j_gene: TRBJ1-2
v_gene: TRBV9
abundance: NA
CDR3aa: CASSKQAGGNGYTF
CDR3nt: TGTGCCAGCAGCAAACAGGCAGGGGGCAATGGCTACACCTTC

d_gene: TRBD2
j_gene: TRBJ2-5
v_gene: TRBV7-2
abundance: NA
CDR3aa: CASSLGLAGTQETQYF
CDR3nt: TGTGCCAGCAGCTTAGGGCTAGCGGGGACCCAAGAGACCCAGTACTTC